The 26 T cell receptor beta chains reported below all come from one sample, sequenced in a study of T cells in Graves' hyperthyroidism and ophthalmopathy. The CDR3 regions of TCR beta were amplified from RNA transcripts. HTBI primers were used for first-round RT-PCR of the TCR CDR3. TCRdb reprocessed the multiplex PCR reads via MiXCR and lists one record per CDR3 protein. The sample lists 450,000 to 700,000 distinct CDR3 sequences, just over 45% occurring once. The specimen sequenced was peripheral blood or thyroid tissue (not recorded which). These receptors were obtained from an adult woman with Graves' disease, either hyperthyroidism or ophthalmopathy (not recorded which).

This clonotype was picked up many times. The rearrangement uses TRBV9 and TRBJ1-1, with D possibly matching TRBD1 (6 bases). Germline V gene lookup returns CDR1 SGDLS and CDR2 YYNGEE. The CDR3 length is 14 residues. V was clipped by 4 bases and J by 7 bases, with 17 bases between them. Here the CDR3 DNA reads TGTGCCAGCAGCCCCCAATGGGGGCAGATTGAAGCTTTCTTT. It specifies CASSPQWGQIEAFF.

This clonotype showed up just once. The genes are TRBV5-6 and TRBJ1-2, with D unresolved. The CDR3 is 14 residues long. Germline CDR1 and CDR2: SGHDT and YYEEEE. The V gene lost 4 bases and the J gene lost 2 bases, with 12 bases spanning the gap. The CDR3 loop is CASSLRIGNYGYTF. In nucleotides, the CDR3 is TGTGCCAGCAGCCTAAGGATCGGAAACTATGGCTACACCTTC.

The V call is TRBV11-2, the J call TRBJ2-5; D tentatively reads TRBD1 or TRBD2 (5 bases each). The germline CDR1 and CDR2 sequences are SGHAT and FQNNGV. Between the trimmed V and J ends, which lost 0 bases and 0 bases, there was a span of 8 bases. The CDR3 length is 15 residues. CDR3 loop: CASSLDGTHQETQYF. The CDR3 DNA reads as TGTGCCAGCAGCTTAGATGGGACGCACCAAGAGACCCAGTACTTC.

The chain links TRBV29-1 to TRBJ1-2, with no clear D. The CDR3 is 13 amino acids. CDR1 and CDR2 from the germline V gene are SQVTM and ANQGSEA. V lost 7 bases, J lost 3 bases, and 15 bases lay in between. For the CDR3, the DNA is TGCAGCGCTCATGACGGGCGATACTATGGCTACACCTTC. It yields the protein CSAHDGRYYGYTF.

Concerning this clonotype itself: A much larger clone lies one base from this, so it may be a read error. The chain carries TRBV6-1 and TRBJ2-5; no reliable D call. V shed 4 bases and J shed 5 bases, with 11 bases lying between them. Germline CDR1 MNHNS, CDR2 SASEGT. This CDR3 comprises 13 residues. The CDR3 reads CASSVGFGETQYF. CDR3 DNA: TGTGCCAGCAGTGTGGGGTTCGGGGAGACCCAGTACTTC.

Many counts were recorded for this clonotype. V usage is TRBV5-1 and J usage is TRBJ2-5; D remains ambiguous. V was trimmed by 6 bases and J by 5 bases, leaving 17 bases between them. This CDR3 region has 14 residues. Germline CDR1 reads SGHRS; CDR2 reads YFSETQ. The CDR3 loop reads CASTWVGTKETQYF. For the CDR3, the DNA is TGCGCCAGCACGTGGGTCGGTACAAAGGAGACCCAGTACTTC.

This sequence joins TRBV19 and TRBJ1-1; the D is unclear. V was pared by 5 bases and J by 0 bases, with 13 bases between. CDR3 length: 15 amino acids. CDR1 and CDR2 (germline): LNHDA, SQIVND (reference sequence). The DNA for the CDR3 is TGTGCCAGTAGTGCCCGCCGTCTAATGAACACTGAAGCTTTCTTT. Protein sequence: CASSARRLMNTEAFF.

The chain employs TRBV25-1 and TRBJ2-1; no firm D call. Germline V gene lookup returns CDR1 MGHDK and CDR2 SYGVNS. The CDR3 is 11 residues long. With 2 bases removed from V and 7 bases from J, the gap between germline ends came to 3 bases. The CDR3 sequence is CASSELNEQFF. The CDR3 DNA follows: TGTGCCAGCAGTGAACTAAATGAGCAGTTCTTC.

This clonotype turned up a few times. The J gene is TRBJ1-2, the V gene TRBV7-9, with D hard to call. The germline V gene has CDR1 SEHNR and CDR2 FQNEAQ (reference sequence). The V end lost 5 bases, the J end lost 4 bases, and 14 bases lay between the germline ends. This CDR3 has 14 residues. The DNA of the CDR3 is TGTGCCAGCAGCCCACGGGAGCAACTCTATGGCTACACCTTC. This translates into CASSPREQLYGYTF.

This clonotype was seen ten or more times. The V call is TRBV4-1, the J call TRBJ1-1, with a possible D match to TRBD1 (6 bases). This CDR3 region has 16 residues. Trimming cost V 6 bases and J 1 base, with 18 bases left between them. Germline V gene data show CDR1 as MGHRA and CDR2 as YSYEKL. CDR3 in amino acids: CASRLGHLSSNTEAFF. The CDR3 coding sequence is TGCGCCAGCAGACTGGGACACCTCTCATCGAACACTGAAGCTTTCTTT.

This chain links TRBV7-8 with TRBJ1-1; D is perhaps TRBD1 (6 bases). Germline CDR1 reads SGHVS; CDR2 reads FQNEAQ. The ends were cut back, 0 bases at V and 8 bases at J, with 10 bases in the middle. This CDR3 is built from 13 residues. CDR3: CASSLAGGKEAFF. As DNA, the CDR3 is TGTGCCAGCAGCTTAGCTGGGGGCAAGGAAGCTTTCTTT.

This chain's CDR3 is CASSVNGYYGYTF. The CDR3, as DNA: TGTGCCAGTAGTGTTAACGGATACTATGGCTACACCTTC. This sequence joins TRBV19 and TRBJ1-2, with D uncertain. The germline V and J ends were trimmed by 5 bases and 3 bases, with 10 bases remaining between them. The germline V gene encodes CDR1 LNHDA and CDR2 SQIVND (reference sequence). The CDR3 spans 13 residues.

This clonotype was observed a single time. This sequence joins TRBV11-2 and TRBJ1-2; D is unclear. The CDR3 consists of 12 residues. CDR1 and CDR2 (germline): SGHAT, FQNNGV. V lost 5 bases and J 7 bases, leaving 11 bases between the germline ends. The CDR3: CASSPPGAGYTF. In nucleotides, the CDR3 is TGTGCCAGCAGCCCCCCGGGAGCTGGCTACACCTTC.

As concerns this clonotype: A much larger clone lies one base from this, so it may be a read error. V gene TRBV12-3 or TRBV12-4 combines with J gene TRBJ2-7; 9 bases line up with TRBD1. The CDR3 has 13 amino acids. CDR3 region: CASSLKGTGSHDF. Here the CDR3 DNA reads TGTGCCAGCAGTTTAAAGGGGACAGGGAGCCATGATTTC.

Ten or more counts support this clonotype. The chain employs TRBV6-2 or TRBV6-3 and TRBJ2-2; possibly TRBD1 for D (5 bases). There are 17 residues in the CDR3. Germline-derived CDR1 and CDR2 are MNHEY and SVGEGT. The ends were cut back, 6 bases at V and 0 bases at J, with 17 bases in the middle. CDR3: CASSSQRQGTNTGELFF. The CDR3 DNA reads as TGTGCCAGCAGCTCACAGAGGCAGGGCACGAACACCGGGGAGCTGTTTTTT.

This clonotype was detected many times. This sequence joins TRBV6-6 and TRBJ1-3; D might be TRBD1 (5 bases). Germline V gives CDR1 MNHNY, CDR2 SVGAGI (reference sequence). Trimming stripped 5 bases from V and 0 bases from J, with 11 bases between. The CDR3 loop spans 15 amino acids. In DNA, the CDR3 is TGTGCCAGCAGTCGTGACAGCATCTCTGGAAACACCATATATTTT. Protein: CASSRDSISGNTIYF.

This clonotype is a singleton in its sample. This sequence joins TRBV25-1 and TRBJ2-7; D may be TRBD1 (5 bases). The CDR3 runs to 12 residues. CDR1 is MGHDK, CDR2 SYGVNS, per germline. V gave up 10 bases and J gave up 4 bases, with 14 bases separating them. As DNA, the CDR3 is TGTGCCATGGGCAGGGTGTGGTACGAGCAGTACTTC. Protein product: CAMGRVWYEQYF.

The chain links TRBV14 to TRBJ2-7; 12 nucleotides match TRBD1. This CDR3 is built from 16 residues. CDR1 SGHDN and CDR2 FVKESK come from the germline V gene. V shed 4 bases and J 4 bases; nucleotides not matched to a gene: 8. The CDR3 loop reads CASSLSPGQGAYEQYF. The CDR3, as DNA: TGTGCCAGCAGCCTAAGCCCGGGACAGGGGGCTTACGAGCAGTACTTC.

This clonotype was seen a handful of times. This rearrangement joins TRBV2 to TRBJ2-5; TRBD2 agrees at 9 bases. The CDR3 consists of 14 residues. Germline-derived CDR1 and CDR2 are SNHLY and FYNNEI. The V and J ends lost 1 base and 5 bases, in that order; junction bases with no gene match: 2. The CDR3 DNA is TGTGCCAGCAGTGAAGGACTAGCGGTGGAGACCCAGTACTTC. This sequence encodes CASSEGLAVETQYF.

This clonotype appeared many times. V gene TRBV19 combines with J gene TRBJ1-5, with a weak D call TRBD1 (5 bases). The CDR3 spans 15 residues. Trimming took 4 bases from V and 2 from J, leaving 12 bases between them. Germline V gene data show CDR1 as LNHDA and CDR2 as SQIVND (reference sequence). The CDR3 sequence is CASSNAGSGNQPQHF. The CDR3 bases are TGTGCCAGTAGTAACGCAGGGTCCGGCAATCAGCCCCAGCATTTT.

The genes are TRBV19 and TRBJ1-5; possibly TRBD1 for D (6 bases). The CDR3 has 13 amino acids. Trimming removed 10 bases from V and 7 bases from J, with 17 bases in between. Germline V CDR1 and CDR2: LNHDA, SQIVND (reference sequence). CDR3 amino acids: CATSKGVRQPQHF. CDR3 coding DNA: TGTGCCACCAGCAAGGGGGTACGGCAGCCCCAGCATTTT.

This clonotype was seen repeatedly, ten times or more. The chain links TRBV5-1 to TRBJ2-7; 11 bases fit TRBD2. V trimming: 2 bases; J trimming: 5 bases; junction bases outside the gene matches: 9. The CDR3 has 16 amino acids. In germline, CDR1 is SGHRS, CDR2 YFSETQ. The CDR3 DNA reads TGCGCCAGCAGCTTCGGGACTAGCGGAGGGATGAACGAGCAGTACTTC. This sequence encodes CASSFGTSGGMNEQYF.

The chain uses TRBV24-1 and TRBJ2-7; TRBD1 matches 8 bases. V dropped 4 bases and J dropped 5; count of bases not matched to a gene: 12. The CDR3 covers 16 residues. CDR1 is KGHDR and CDR2 is SFDVKD in the germline V gene. CDR3 amino acids: CATSDTTTGGSNEQYF. The CDR3, as DNA: TGTGCCACCAGTGACACAACAACAGGGGGGAGTAACGAGCAGTACTTC.

In this sample, this clonotype turned up many times. The chain combines TRBV12-3 or TRBV12-4 with TRBJ1-6; no clear D. V was cut by 1 base and J by 9 bases, with 4 bases left in between. The CDR3 spans 12 residues. Here the CDR3 reads CASSLGVSPLHF. The CDR3 bases are TGTGCCAGCAGTTTAGGGGTTTCACCCCTCCACTTT.

This clonotype was found many times. This chain connects TRBV7-9 to TRBJ1-5; D gene ambiguous. CDR3 length: 14 residues. Germline V CDR1 and CDR2: SEHNR, FQNEAQ (reference sequence). The V gene lost 8 bases and the J gene lost 5 bases, with 16 bases spanning the gap. The CDR3 sequence is CASGPEGGDQPQHF. The DNA of the CDR3 is TGTGCCAGCGGCCCTGAGGGAGGAGATCAGCCCCAGCATTTT.

The chain carries TRBV20-1 and TRBJ1-4; 10 positions agree with TRBD1. V was clipped by 4 bases and J by 5 bases; unmatched bases: 10. The CDR3 totals 16 residues. CDR1 DFQATT and CDR2 SNEGSKA come from the germline V gene (reference sequence). CDR3 region: CSAKGQGRLGNEKLFF. The CDR3 DNA is TGCAGTGCTAAGGGACAGGGGCGCTTGGGAAATGAAAAACTGTTTTTT.